The TCR beta chain described here comes from a study of vaccination effects on CD4 cells after COVID-19. In the study overall: ViraFEST assay sequencing came after antigen-specific CD4+ T cells were expanded with viral peptide pools.

Assay: immunoSEQ multiplex PCR; the TCRdb copy retains only in-frame clones and omits some. The sample contains some 31,000 clones, about three quarters of which appear only once. There are a few counts of this clone. As yet, its antigen is unknown. Once cultured for roughly nine days, the cells underwent separation to obtain CD4+ T cells. This individual tested PCR-positive for SARS-CoV-2 infection between March and December 2020. Every participant took two doses of the BNT162b2 or mRNA-1273 vaccine. This CDR3 has 16 residues. After removal of 0 bases from V and 2 bases from J, the junction contained 4 bases not matched to a gene. Germline values: CDR1 SGHNT, CDR2 YENEEA.

This TCR was sampled from a human donor who had a prior SARS-CoV-2 infection. The chain joins TRBV11-3 to TRBJ2-7; 10 nucleotides line up with TRBD1. Specimen: CD4+ T cells from PBMCs cultured without peptide, collected after COVID-19 vaccination. CDR3 protein: CASSLERTGGAYEQYF. The CDR3, as DNA: TGTGCCAGCAGCTTAGAGCGGACAGGGGGGGCCTACGAGCAGTACTTC.